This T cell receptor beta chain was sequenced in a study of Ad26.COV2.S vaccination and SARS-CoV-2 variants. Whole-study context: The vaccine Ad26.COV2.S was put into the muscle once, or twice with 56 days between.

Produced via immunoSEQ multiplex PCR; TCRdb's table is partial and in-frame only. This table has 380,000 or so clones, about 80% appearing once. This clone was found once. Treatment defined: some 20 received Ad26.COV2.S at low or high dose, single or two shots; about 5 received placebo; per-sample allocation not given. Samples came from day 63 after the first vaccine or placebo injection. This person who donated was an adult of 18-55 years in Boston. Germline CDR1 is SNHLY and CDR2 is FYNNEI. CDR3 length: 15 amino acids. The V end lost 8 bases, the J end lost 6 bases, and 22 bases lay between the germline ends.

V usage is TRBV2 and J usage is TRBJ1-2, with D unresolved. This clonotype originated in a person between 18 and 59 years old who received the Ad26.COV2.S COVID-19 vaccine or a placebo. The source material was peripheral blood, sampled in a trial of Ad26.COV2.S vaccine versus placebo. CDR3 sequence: CASLLGFEGIHGYTF. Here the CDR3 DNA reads TGTGCCAGCCTGCTTGGTTTTGAGGGTATACATGGCTACACCTTC.